The present TCR beta chain was sequenced within a study of technical replicates of blood from a few donors. There are 15 residues in the CDR3. CDR1 MNHNS and CDR2 SASEGT come from the germline V gene. The J segment lost 7 bases and the V segment lost 8 bases, leaving 15 bases of the junction unmatched. Using immunoSEQ multiplex PCR, the repertoire was profiled, and TCRdb retains in-frame clones only, with some absent. This sample has around 100,000 clones, with about 95% found just once. The rearrangement links TRBV6-1 to TRBJ1-2; 8 nucleotides align to TRBD1. The source is a human donor in good health. Sample: T cells isolated from PBMCs. Here the CDR3 DNA reads TGTGCCAGCGTAACGGCACAGGGGGTTATTGGTGGCTACACCTTC. Translation gives CASVTAQGVIGGYTF.